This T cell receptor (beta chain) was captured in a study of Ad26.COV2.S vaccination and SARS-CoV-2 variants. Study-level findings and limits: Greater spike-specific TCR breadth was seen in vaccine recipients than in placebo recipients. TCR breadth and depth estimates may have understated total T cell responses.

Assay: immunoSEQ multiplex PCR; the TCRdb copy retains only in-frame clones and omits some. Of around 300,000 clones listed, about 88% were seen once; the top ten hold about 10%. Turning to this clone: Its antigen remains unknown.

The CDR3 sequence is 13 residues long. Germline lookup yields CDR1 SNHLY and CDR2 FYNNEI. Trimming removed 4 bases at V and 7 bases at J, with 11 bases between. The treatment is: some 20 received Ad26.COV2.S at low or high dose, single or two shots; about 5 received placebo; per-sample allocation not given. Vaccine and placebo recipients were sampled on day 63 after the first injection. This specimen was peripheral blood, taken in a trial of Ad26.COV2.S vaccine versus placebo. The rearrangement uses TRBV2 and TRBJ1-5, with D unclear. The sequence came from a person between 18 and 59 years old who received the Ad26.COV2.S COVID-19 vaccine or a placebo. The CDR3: CASSGEGGQPQHF. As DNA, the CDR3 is TGTGCCAGCAGTGGGGAGGGCGGCCAGCCCCAGCATTTT.